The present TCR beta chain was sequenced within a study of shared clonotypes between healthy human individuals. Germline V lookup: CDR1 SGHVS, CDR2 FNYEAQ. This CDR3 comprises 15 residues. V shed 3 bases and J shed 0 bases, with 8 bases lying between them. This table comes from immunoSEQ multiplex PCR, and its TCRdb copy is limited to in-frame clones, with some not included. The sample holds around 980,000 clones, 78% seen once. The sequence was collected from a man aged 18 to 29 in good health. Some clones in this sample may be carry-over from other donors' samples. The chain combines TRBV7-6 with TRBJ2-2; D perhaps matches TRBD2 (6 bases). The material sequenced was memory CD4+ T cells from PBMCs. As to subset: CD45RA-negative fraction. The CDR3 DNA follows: TGTGCCAGCAGCTTGGGCGGGACGAACACCGGGGAGCTGTTTTTT. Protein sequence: CASSLGGTNTGELFF.